This TCR beta chain was identified during a study of T cell therapy after organ transplantation. Study at large: Two of the ten patients were classed as nonresponders.

The assay was immunoSEQ multiplex PCR, and TCRdb's table has in-frame clones only and misses some. The sample lists tens of thousands of clones; approximately 94% were seen once. Germline CDR1 and CDR2: MNHNS and SASEGT. V lost 6 bases, J lost 3 bases, and 18 bases lay in between. There are 15 residues in the CDR3. General observations from the study: Post-therapy reconstitution appeared to include transferred and endogenous clonotypes. CD8 clonality fold change after therapy inversely tracked pretherapy clonality.

As to this clone: Antigen specificity is unknown.

The sample was CD8+ T cells from blood, taken before autologous CMV-specific T cell therapy. The clonotype originates from a human patient who had received a solid organ transplant and had CMV disease. V and J are TRBV6-1 and TRBJ2-7, with D possibly TRBD1 on 6 matching bases. CDR3 in DNA: TGTGCCAGCAGCGAAACACAGGGTGGCCTCTACGAGCAGTACTTC. Translating it yields CASSETQGGLYEQYF.